Below are 5 T cell receptor beta chains sequenced from a single sample in a study of OX40 agonist ivuxolimab in advanced cancers. Profiling relied on immunoSEQ multiplex PCR, and the TCRdb table lists in-frame clones only, not all of them. Among 35,000 to 55,000 clones, 75% to 90% were seen once, and the ten largest hold approximately 15%. The source was CD4+ or CD8+ T cells sorted from blood, collected in a trial of the OX40 agonist ivuxolimab. The receptors derive from an adult with an advanced solid tumor such as melanoma, head and neck, liver or kidney cancer.

The rearrangement joins TRBV28 to TRBJ1-5; D not resolved. CDR1 MDHEN and CDR2 SYDVKM come from the germline V gene. This CDR3 comprises 14 residues. Trimming took off 5 bases at V and 4 bases at J, with 12 bases between the two ends. CDR3: CASSPLLGNQPQHF. CDR3 in DNA: TGTGCCAGCAGTCCCCTACTGGGGAATCAGCCCCAGCATTTT.

This clone turned up a few times. V gene TRBV6-5 combines with J gene TRBJ2-2; D might be TRBD2 (5 bases). V was trimmed by 0 bases and J by 6 bases, leaving 14 bases between them. This CDR3 spans 16 amino acids. Germline V lookup: CDR1 MNHEY, CDR2 SVGAGI. As DNA, the CDR3 is TGTGCCAGCAGTTACTCCGGGGTTGTCGGTGCCGGGGAGCTGTTTTTT. Protein sequence: CASSYSGVVGAGELFF.

The chain is built from TRBV10-1 and TRBJ1-2; D unresolved. V lost 2 bases, J lost 4 bases, and 8 bases lay in between. Germline CDR1 WNHNN, CDR2 SYGVQD (reference sequence). The CDR3 consists of 13 residues. The CDR3, as DNA: TGCGCCAGCAGTGAGGACTCCGGCTATGGCTACACCTTC. Protein sequence: CASSEDSGYGYTF.

The V gene is TRBV4-3, the J gene TRBJ2-7; maybe TRBD1 (5 bases). Germline V gene data show CDR1 as LGHNA and CDR2 as YSLEER. The CDR3 has 14 amino acids. V lost 0 bases and J 5 bases, leaving 11 bases between the germline ends. As DNA, the CDR3 is TGCGCCAGCAGCCAAGATGGACAAGCCAACGAGCAGTACTTC. As protein: CASSQDGQANEQYF.

The chain recombines TRBV18 with TRBJ2-5, with D perhaps assigned TRBD1 or TRBD2 (6 bases each). V shed 8 bases and J shed 3 bases, with 22 bases lying between them. Germline V gene data show CDR1 as KGHSH and CDR2 as LQKENI. There are 16 residues in the CDR3. This chain's CDR3 is CASEGGSGEDEETQYF. The CDR3, as DNA: TGTGCCAGCGAGGGGGGATCCGGGGAGGATGAAGAGACCCAGTACTTC.